The clone carrying this T cell receptor (beta chain) has at least ten counts. Its matching antigen is unknown. This entry is derived from a study of CD8 T cells in ankylosing spondylitis. General study findings and limits: Earlier work had already found some motif variants in reactive arthritis synovial fluid and blood. Reportedly, significant enrichment of disease-linked clones occurred in matched ankylosing spondylitis synovial fluid.

Making the TCR beta libraries involved quantitative 5'-RACE with molecular barcodes. TCRdb analysed the 5' RACE reads with MiXCR anew, one entry per CDR3 protein. The sample yields roughly 250,000 distinct CDR3 sequences, about 9.1% seen once. The sample consisted of blood, either unsorted or a sorted T cell fraction (not recorded which). The sequence was collected from a male donor with ankylosing spondylitis or in good health (not recorded which).

Here the CDR3 DNA reads TGTGCCAGCAGCCAAGATCTCTCCACTTATTCACCCCTCCACTTT. This sequence encodes CASSQDLSTYSPLHF. The V and J genes are TRBV3-1 and TRBJ1-6; D not resolved. This CDR3 has 15 residues. CDR1 is LGHDT and CDR2 is YNNKEL in the germline V gene (reference sequence). Deletions cut 0 bases from V and 8 bases from J, with 11 bases between.